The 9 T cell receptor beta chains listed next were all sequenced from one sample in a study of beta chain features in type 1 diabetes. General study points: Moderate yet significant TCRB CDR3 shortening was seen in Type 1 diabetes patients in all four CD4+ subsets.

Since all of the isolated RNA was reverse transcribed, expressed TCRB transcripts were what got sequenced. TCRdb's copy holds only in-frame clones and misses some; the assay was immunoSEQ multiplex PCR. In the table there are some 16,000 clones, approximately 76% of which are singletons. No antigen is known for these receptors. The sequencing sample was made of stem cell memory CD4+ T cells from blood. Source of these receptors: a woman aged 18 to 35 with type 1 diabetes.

The CDR3 reads CASSALQGPTGRAFF. In nucleotides, the CDR3 is TGTGCCAGCAGCGCACTACAGGGGCCCACGGGGAGAGCTTTCTTT. The chain recombines TRBV9 with TRBJ1-1; TRBD1 matches at 7 bases. CDR3 length equals 15 residues. The V segment lost 3 bases and the J segment 10 bases; nucleotides outside the gene matches: 15. The germline CDR1 and CDR2 sequences are SGDLS and YYNGEE.

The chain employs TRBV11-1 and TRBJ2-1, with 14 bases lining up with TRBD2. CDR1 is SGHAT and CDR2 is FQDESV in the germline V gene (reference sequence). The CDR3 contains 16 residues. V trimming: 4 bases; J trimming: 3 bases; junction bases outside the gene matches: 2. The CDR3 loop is CASSSTSGRVYNEQFF. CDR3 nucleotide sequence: TGTGCCAGCAGCTCGACTAGCGGGAGGGTCTACAATGAGCAGTTCTTC.

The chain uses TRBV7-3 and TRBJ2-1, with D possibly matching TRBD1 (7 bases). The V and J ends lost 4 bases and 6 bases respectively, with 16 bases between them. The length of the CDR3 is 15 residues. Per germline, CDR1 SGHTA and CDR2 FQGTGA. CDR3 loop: CASSSGTPGGNEQFF. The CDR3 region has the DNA TGTGCCAGCAGCTCCGGGACTCCAGGGGGCAATGAGCAGTTCTTC.

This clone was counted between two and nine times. The CDR3 loop reads CASGLVLGRGMNTEAFF. DNA for the CDR3: TGTGCTAGTGGTTTGGTACTAGGGCGCGGGATGAACACTGAAGCTTTCTTT. The J gene is TRBJ1-1, the V gene TRBV12-5; no clear D gene. This CDR3 is built from 17 residues. V lost 0 bases and J lost 0, with 14 bases in between. Germline assignment: CDR1 LGHNT and CDR2 FRNRAP. Together with reference TRBV12-5 and TRBJ1-1, the CDR3 gives the full variable domain: DARVTQTPRHKVTEMGQEVTMRCQPILGHNTVFWYRQTMMQGLELLAYFRNRAPLDDSGMPKDRFSAEMPDATLATLKIQPSEPRDSAVYFCASGLVLGRGMNTEAFFGQGTRLTVV.

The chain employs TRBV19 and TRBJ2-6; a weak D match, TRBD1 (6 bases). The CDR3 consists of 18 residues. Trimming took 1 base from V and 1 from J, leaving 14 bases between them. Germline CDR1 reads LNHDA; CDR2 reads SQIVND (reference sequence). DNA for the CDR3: TGTGCCAGTAGTATAGTAAACAGGGTTATTTCTGGGGCCAACGTCCTGACTTTC. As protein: CASSIVNRVISGANVLTF.

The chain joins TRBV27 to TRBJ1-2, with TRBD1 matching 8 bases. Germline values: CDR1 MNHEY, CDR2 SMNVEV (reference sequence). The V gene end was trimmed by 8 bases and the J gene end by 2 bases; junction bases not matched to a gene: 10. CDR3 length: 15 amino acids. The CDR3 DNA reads TGTGCCAGCGGGATCCTTAGGACAGGGAACTATGGCTACACCTTC. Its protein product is CASGILRTGNYGYTF.

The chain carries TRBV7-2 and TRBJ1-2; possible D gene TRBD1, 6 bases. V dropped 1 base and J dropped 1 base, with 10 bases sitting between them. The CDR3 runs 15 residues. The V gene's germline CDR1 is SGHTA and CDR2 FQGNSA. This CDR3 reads CASSLVRGNNYGYTF. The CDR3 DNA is TGTGCCAGCAGCTTAGTTAGGGGGAATAACTATGGCTACACCTTC.

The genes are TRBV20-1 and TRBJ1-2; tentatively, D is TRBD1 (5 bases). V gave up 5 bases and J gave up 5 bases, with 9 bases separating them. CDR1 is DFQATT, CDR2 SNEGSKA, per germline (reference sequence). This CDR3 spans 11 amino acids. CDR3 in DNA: TGCAGTGCTGAAAGACAGTATGGCTACACCTTC. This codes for CSAERQYGYTF.

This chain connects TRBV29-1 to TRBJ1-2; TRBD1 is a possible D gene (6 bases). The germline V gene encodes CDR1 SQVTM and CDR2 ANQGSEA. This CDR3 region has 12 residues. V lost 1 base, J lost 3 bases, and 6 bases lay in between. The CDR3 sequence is CSVEAGDYGYTF. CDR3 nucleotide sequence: TGCAGCGTTGAAGCAGGGGACTATGGCTACACCTTC.